The entry that follows covers one T cell receptor beta chain sequence. The source of the sample is a study of T cell changes during pregnancy in multiple sclerosis. The CDR3 runs to 15 residues. Trimming left V 5 bases short and J 0 bases short, with 14 bases between. Germline CDR1 is GTSNPN and CDR2 is SVGIG (reference sequence). TCRdb's copy holds only in-frame clones and misses some; the assay was immunoSEQ multiplex PCR. The data show over 50,000 clones, 93% seen once. The chain recombines TRBV30 with TRBJ2-1; D is perhaps TRBD2 (6 bases). The specimen comprised peripheral blood, sampled in the second trimester of pregnancy. The sequence derives from a female donor with multiple sclerosis, enrolled in a pregnancy study. The CDR3 sequence is CAWGGLASSYNEQFF. In DNA, the CDR3 is TGTGCCTGGGGAGGGCTAGCCAGCTCCTACAATGAGCAGTTCTTC.